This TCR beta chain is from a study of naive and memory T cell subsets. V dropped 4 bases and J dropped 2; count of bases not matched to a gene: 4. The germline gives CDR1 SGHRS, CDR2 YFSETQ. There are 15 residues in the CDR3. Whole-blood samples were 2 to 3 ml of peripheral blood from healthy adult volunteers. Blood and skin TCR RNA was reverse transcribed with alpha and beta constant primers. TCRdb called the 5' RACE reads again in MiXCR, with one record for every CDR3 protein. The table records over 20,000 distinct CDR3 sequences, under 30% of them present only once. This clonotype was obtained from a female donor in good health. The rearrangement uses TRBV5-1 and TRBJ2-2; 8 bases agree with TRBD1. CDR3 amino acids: CASSPGGQNTGELFF. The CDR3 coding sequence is TGCGCCAGCAGCCCAGGGGGCCAAAACACCGGGGAGCTGTTTTTT.